Each of the 21 T cell receptor beta chains below was sequenced from the same sample in a study of technical replicates of blood from a few donors. Clones were sequenced by immunoSEQ multiplex PCR, and TCRdb holds only the in-frame ones, with some missing. The sample comprises just under 100,000 clones, 95% of which are singletons, and 0.2% to 0.25% rests with the top ten. The sample consisted of T cells isolated from PBMCs. The source of these receptors is a human donor in good health.

The chain employs TRBV5-1 and TRBJ2-3; D remains ambiguous. Germline V gene data show CDR1 as SGHRS and CDR2 as YFSETQ. Trimming shortened V by 3 bases and J by 0 bases, and 2 bases separated the two germline ends. The CDR3 runs to 12 residues. CDR3 region: CASSSSTDTQYF. CDR3 sequence (DNA): TGCGCCAGCAGCTCTAGCACAGATACGCAGTATTTT. Combining the CDR3 with reference TRBV5-1 and TRBJ2-3 gives the whole variable domain KAGVTQTPRYLIKTRGQQVTLSCSPISGHRSVSWYQQTPGQGLQFLFEYFSETQRNKGNFPGRFSGRQFSNSRSEMNVSTLELGDSALYLCASSSSTDTQYFGPGTRLTVL.

The gene calls are TRBV5-1 and TRBJ2-5, with 7 bases matching TRBD1. J lost 3 bases, V lost 4 bases, and 9 bases had no gene match. The CDR3 extends over 15 amino acids. Germline V gene data show CDR1 as SGHRS and CDR2 as YFSETQ. CDR3 in amino acids: CASSTQGPKKETQYF. The CDR3 coding sequence is TGCGCCAGCAGCACACAGGGGCCGAAAAAAGAGACCCAGTACTTC.

The chain uses TRBV19 and TRBJ1-2; TRBD1 matches 9 bases. The CDR3 is 17 amino acids. The V gene end was trimmed by 4 bases and the J gene end by 6 bases; junction bases not matched to a gene: 15. CDR1 LNHDA and CDR2 SQIVND come from the germline V gene (reference sequence). The CDR3 DNA sequence: TGTGCCAGTAGTAAGGTCGGGCGAACCGGGACAGGGAATGGCTACACCTTC. It codes for CASSKVGRTGTGNGYTF. Together with reference TRBV19 and TRBJ1-2, the CDR3 gives the full variable domain: DGGITQSPKYLFRKEGQNVTLSCEQNLNHDAMYWYRQDPGQGLRLIYYSQIVNDFQKGDIAEGYSVSREKKESFPLTVTSAQKNPTAFYLCASSKVGRTGTGNGYTFGSGTRLTVV.

DNA of the CDR3: TGTGCCTGGAGGGGACAGCCCCTATACGAGCAGTACTTC. Its protein is CAWRGQPLYEQYF. This chain uses TRBV30 with TRBJ2-7, with 7 bases that match TRBD1. V lost 3 bases and J lost 4; bases outside the gene matches: 6. The CDR3 is 13 residues long. Germline CDR1 is GTSNPN and CDR2 is SVGIG (reference sequence).

The chain recombines TRBV6-1 with TRBJ2-7; 7 bases are shared with TRBD1. CDR1 MNHNS and CDR2 SASEGT come from the germline V gene. V lost 6 bases, J lost 6 bases, and 8 bases stayed unmatched. The CDR3 runs to 13 residues. CDR3 protein: CASRPGQTPEQYF. CDR3 DNA sequence: TGTGCCAGCAGACCGGGACAGACTCCCGAGCAGTACTTC.

The rearrangement joins TRBV6-5 to TRBJ1-2; perhaps TRBD1 as D (5 bases). The CDR3 runs to 15 residues. Germline values: CDR1 MNHEY, CDR2 SVGAGI. V was clipped by 0 bases and J by 3 bases, with 11 bases between them. CDR3 DNA: TGTGCCAGCAGTTACTCTGTTTCGGGGGACTATGGCTACACCTTC. Protein: CASSYSVSGDYGYTF.

The chain links TRBV6-5 to TRBJ2-7; D is possibly TRBD1 (6 bases). V was pared by 0 bases and J by 4 bases, with 13 bases between. Germline values: CDR1 MNHEY, CDR2 SVGAGI. This CDR3 spans 15 amino acids. The CDR3, as DNA: TGTGCCAGCAGTTACTCAAACCAGGGGAGTTACGAGCAGTACTTC. Translation: CASSYSNQGSYEQYF.

About this clone: Different DNA sequences within this sample yield the same CDR3. The V gene is TRBV27, the J gene TRBJ2-7; 11 nucleotides match TRBD2. Germline V CDR1 and CDR2: MNHEY, SMNVEV (reference sequence). The CDR3 extends over 14 amino acids. V was pared by 5 bases and J by 3 bases, with 3 bases of the junction left unmatched. CDR3 sequence (DNA): TGTGCCAGCAGTCCCGGGACTAGCGGCTACGAGCAGTACTTC. Translation: CASSPGTSGYEQYF.

The V gene is TRBV28, the J gene TRBJ2-1; the D gene is possibly TRBD1 (6 bases). Germline CDR1 and CDR2: MDHEN and SYDVKM. CDR3 length: 15 amino acids. Deletions cut 7 bases from V and 4 bases from J, with 17 bases between. The CDR3 sequence: CASTRQGLWYNEQFF. The CDR3, as DNA: TGTGCCAGCACAAGGCAGGGGTTGTGGTACAATGAGCAGTTCTTC.

The chain uses TRBV5-1 and TRBJ2-1; a possible D gene is TRBD2 (6 bases). This CDR3 contains 16 residues. The germline V gene encodes CDR1 SGHRS and CDR2 YFSETQ. V lost 4 bases to trimming and J lost 0 bases, with 14 bases between them. The CDR3 reads CASSPGRGGSYNEQFF. In DNA form, the CDR3 reads TGCGCCAGCAGCCCCGGAAGGGGAGGCTCCTACAATGAGCAGTTCTTC.

This chain joins TRBV27 and TRBJ1-2; no definite D call. V was pared by 7 bases and J by 0 bases, with 9 bases between. This CDR3 spans 13 amino acids. Looked up from germline, CDR1 is MNHEY and CDR2 is SMNVEV (reference sequence). The CDR3 is CASMPATNYGYTF. DNA of the CDR3: TGTGCCAGCATGCCAGCGACTAACTATGGCTACACCTTC.

This clone has a single count. The V and J genes are TRBV28 and TRBJ1-1, with a possible D match to TRBD1 (6 bases). The ends were cut back, 6 bases at V and 2 bases at J, with 7 bases in the middle. Germline V gene data show CDR1 as MDHEN and CDR2 as SYDVKM. This CDR3 is built from 12 residues. CDR3 region: CASSRGNTEAFF. DNA for the CDR3: TGTGCCAGCAGCAGGGGAAACACTGAAGCTTTCTTT.

The V call is TRBV5-1, the J call TRBJ1-4, with D perhaps TRBD1 (5 bases). The CDR3 totals 15 residues. V lost 1 base and J lost 8, with 15 bases in between. The germline V gene has CDR1 SGHRS and CDR2 YFSETQ. CDR3: CASSLMGPGQEKLFF. The CDR3, as DNA: TGCGCCAGCAGCTTGATGGGGCCCGGACAAGAAAAACTGTTTTTT.

The chain couples TRBV1 to TRBJ2-5; the table names TRBD2, a call not compared with the DNA. TRBV1 is an annotated pseudogene. The length of the CDR3 is 16 residues. The CDR3 sequence: CTSSQRRGGAEETQYF. The CDR3 coding sequence is TGCACCAGCAGCCAACGTCGGGGGGGGGCTGAGGAGACCCAGTACTTC.

The CDR3 DNA sequence: TGCGCCAGCAGCCCCGGGACACACTACAATGAGCAGTTCTTC. This encodes CASSPGTHYNEQFF. The chain is built from TRBV4-1 and TRBJ2-1, with D possibly being TRBD1 (6 bases). The germline CDR1 and CDR2 sequences are MGHRA and YSYEKL. The V end lost 4 bases, the J end lost 3 bases, and 10 bases lay between the germline ends. The CDR3 has 14 residues.

In DNA form, the CDR3 reads TGTGCCAGCAGCTATACAGGGCCCTATGGCTACACCTTC. Its protein is CASSYTGPYGYTF. The V and J genes are TRBV6-5 and TRBJ1-2; D possibly corresponds to TRBD1 (6 bases). CDR3 length equals 13 residues. CDR1 MNHEY and CDR2 SVGAGI come from the germline V gene. V was pared by 6 bases and J by 4 bases, with 12 bases between.

The chain joins TRBV29-1 to TRBJ1-4, with D perhaps matching TRBD1 (5 bases). Germline loops: CDR1 SQVTM, CDR2 ANQGSEA. Trimming removed 4 bases at V and 4 bases at J, with 10 bases between. The CDR3 consists of 13 residues. This CDR3 is CSVGSRVNEKLFF. The CDR3 DNA reads TGCAGCGTTGGATCCAGGGTTAATGAAAAACTGTTTTTT.

The chain recombines TRBV4-2 with TRBJ2-5; possibly TRBD1 for D (6 bases). Trimming removed 0 bases at V and 5 bases at J, with 10 bases between. Looked up from germline, CDR1 is LGHNA and CDR2 is YNFKEQ. This CDR3 comprises 14 residues. As DNA, the CDR3 is TGTGCCAGCAGCCAAGAAAACAGGGCGGAGACCCAGTACTTC. Translated, it gives CASSQENRAETQYF.

The chain couples TRBV4-1 to TRBJ2-1; 15 nucleotides line up with TRBD2. The germline CDR1 and CDR2 sequences are MGHRA and YSYEKL. V dropped 1 base and J dropped 7; count of bases not matched to a gene: 11. The CDR3 is made up of 19 amino acids. The CDR3 DNA reads TGCGCCAGCAGCCAAGGTCCTCGGACTAGCGGGGGGGCTTGGAATGAGCAGTTCTTC. Its protein product is CASSQGPRTSGGAWNEQFF.

The V and J genes are TRBV19 and TRBJ1-2; D unresolved. This CDR3 has 15 amino acids. Germline CDR1 is LNHDA and CDR2 is SQIVND (reference sequence). Trimming shortened V by 6 bases and J by 3 bases, and 17 bases separated the two germline ends. The CDR3 spells CASRMVGSEDYGYTF. CDR3 DNA sequence: TGTGCCAGTAGGATGGTAGGTTCAGAGGACTATGGCTACACCTTC.

The chain employs TRBV7-2 and TRBJ1-1; 9 positions agree with TRBD1. This CDR3 has 13 residues. Germline assignment: CDR1 SGHTA and CDR2 FQGNSA. V trimming: 5 bases; J trimming: 5 bases; junction bases outside the gene matches: 3. CDR3 loop: CASSRDRATEAFF. The CDR3 region has the DNA TGTGCCAGCAGCAGGGACAGGGCGACTGAAGCTTTCTTT.